Shown below are 15 T cell receptor beta chains from a single sample sequenced in a study of shared clonotypes between healthy human individuals. Repertoires were generated with immunoSEQ multiplex PCR, while TCRdb's copy carries only in-frame clones and drops some. Of roughly 2.1 million clones in the sample, 90% to 95% were seen once. Naive CD8 cells comprised CD45RO-negative, CCR7-positively selected cells, excluding terminally differentiated effector memory CD45RA+ cells. Sequenced input: naive CD8+ T cells from PBMCs. These receptors were collected from a man aged 18 to 30 in good health. Some clones in this sample may be carry-over from other donors' samples.

The V call is TRBV27, the J call TRBJ2-2, with TRBD1 matching over 7 bases. With V trimmed by 6 bases and J by 9 bases, 16 bases remained unmatched. Germline V gene data show CDR1 as MNHEY and CDR2 as SMNVEV (reference sequence). The CDR3 has 16 residues. The CDR3 region is CASSPDRFGYGRELFF. The DNA for the CDR3 is TGTGCCAGCAGCCCGGACAGGTTTGGGTACGGAAGGGAGCTGTTTTTT.

V is TRBV29-1 and J is TRBJ2-1, with 8 bases that match TRBD2. Germline V gives CDR1 SQVTM, CDR2 ANQGSEA. This CDR3 comprises 15 residues. The trim removed 3 bases at V and 4 bases at J, leaving 8 bases unmatched. CDR3 protein: CSVDPGGNFYNEQFF. CDR3 coding DNA: TGCAGCGTTGATCCGGGGGGGAACTTTTACAATGAGCAGTTCTTC.

The chain recombines TRBV4-3 with TRBJ2-7; D is tentatively TRBD1 or TRBD2 (6 bases each). The CDR3 is made up of 14 amino acids. The V gene's germline CDR1 is LGHNA and CDR2 YSLEER. Trimming took off 3 bases at V and 5 bases at J, with 14 bases between the two ends. The CDR3 is CASSQGGYFDEQYF. CDR3 bases: TGCGCCAGCAGCCAGGGGGGCTACTTTGACGAGCAGTACTTC.

The chain links TRBV2 to TRBJ1-2; D unresolved. The germline gives CDR1 SNHLY, CDR2 FYNNEI. V was trimmed by 2 bases and J by 4 bases, leaving 14 bases between them. The CDR3 extends over 15 amino acids. The CDR3 here is CASSERRGSFYGYTF. DNA of the CDR3: TGTGCCAGCAGTGAAAGGCGCGGCAGCTTCTATGGCTACACCTTC.

In this sample, this clone turned up once. V usage is TRBV7-6 and J usage is TRBJ2-2, with D maybe TRBD2 (5 bases). CDR3 length: 14 amino acids. Trimming removed 2 bases at V and 5 bases at J, with 9 bases between. Germline CDR1 and CDR2: SGHVS and FNYEAQ. CDR3: CASSLLATTGELFF. The CDR3, as DNA: TGTGCCAGCAGCTTACTAGCCACGACCGGGGAGCTGTTTTTT.

This chain links TRBV4-3 with TRBJ2-3; maybe TRBD1 (5 bases). V shed 4 bases and J shed 1 base, with 9 bases lying between them. The CDR3 has 14 amino acids. Germline CDR1 and CDR2: LGHNA and YSLEER. For the CDR3, the DNA is TGCGCCAGCAGCCTCGTGACAGGCACAGATACGCAGTATTTT. This gives the protein CASSLVTGTDTQYF.

The rearrangement joins TRBV7-9 to TRBJ2-7; D is perhaps TRBD1 (6 bases). The germline CDR1 and CDR2 sequences are SEHNR and FQNEAQ (reference sequence). Trimming took off 1 base at V and 2 bases at J, with 15 bases between the two ends. There are 16 residues in the CDR3. The CDR3 nucleotides are TGTGCCAGCAGCTTAGGGGCCGGACAGTCAACCTACGAGCAGTACTTC. Translation: CASSLGAGQSTYEQYF.

The rearrangement joins TRBV11-2 to TRBJ1-1, with TRBD1 identical over 7 bases. Trimming at V came to 4 bases and at J to 1 base, leaving 3 bases not matched to a gene. The germline CDR1 and CDR2 sequences are SGHAT and FQNNGV. This CDR3 spans 14 amino acids. The CDR3 nucleotides read TGTGCCAGCAGCTCACAGGGGACGAACACTGAAGCTTTCTTT. This codes for CASSSQGTNTEAFF.

The V gene is TRBV19, the J gene TRBJ2-2, with a possible D match to TRBD2 (6 bases). There are 17 residues in the CDR3. Germline CDR1 reads LNHDA; CDR2 reads SQIVND (reference sequence). Trimming took 1 base from V and 0 from J, leaving 12 bases between them. CDR3 loop: CASSIAAGRANTGELFF. Here the CDR3 DNA reads TGTGCCAGTAGTATAGCTGCGGGGCGGGCGAACACCGGGGAGCTGTTTTTT.

The chain has TRBV4-2 and TRBJ2-7; TRBD2 agrees at 7 bases. V trimming: 3 bases; J trimming: 0 bases; junction bases outside the gene matches: 11. CDR3 length: 17 residues. The germline gives CDR1 LGHNA, CDR2 YNFKEQ. DNA for the CDR3: TGTGCCAGCAGCCACCCGGGAGAGGGCGGGAGCTCCTACGAGCAGTACTTC. Encoded protein: CASSHPGEGGSSYEQYF.

V is TRBV28 and J is TRBJ2-7, with D possibly matching TRBD2 (5 bases). This CDR3 region has 15 residues. Deletions cut 6 bases from V and 0 bases from J, with 15 bases between. Germline-derived CDR1 and CDR2 are MDHEN and SYDVKM. In DNA, the CDR3 is TGTGCCAGCAGCCATCAAGCGGAAAACTCCTACGAGCAGTACTTC. Protein product: CASSHQAENSYEQYF.

The CDR3 DNA reads as TGTGCCAGCAGCTTAGACCGGGGAATCCACTACGAGCAGTACTTC. Translation: CASSLDRGIHYEQYF. The rearrangement joins TRBV13 to TRBJ2-7; D might be TRBD2 (5 bases). Germline loops: CDR1 PRHDT, CDR2 FYEKMQ (reference sequence). The germline V and J ends were trimmed by 1 base and 3 bases, with 13 bases remaining between them. The CDR3 runs to 15 residues.

The V and J genes are TRBV28 and TRBJ2-6, with D hard to call. Germline V CDR1 and CDR2: MDHEN, SYDVKM. The CDR3 is 17 amino acids. The V end was cut by 4 bases, the J end by 5 bases, with 18 bases between. The CDR3 here is CASSSMESELRANVLTF. Written as DNA, the CDR3 is TGTGCCAGCAGTTCGATGGAGTCTGAACTGAGGGCCAACGTCCTGACTTTC.

V is TRBV9 and J is TRBJ2-3; TRBD2 aligns across 8 bases. Germline V lookup: CDR1 SGDLS, CDR2 YYNGEE. The length of the CDR3 is 15 residues. V was clipped by 3 bases and J by 2 bases; unmatched bases: 5. CDR3 loop: CASSAEREPTDTQYF. Written as DNA, the CDR3 is TGTGCCAGCAGCGCCGAGCGGGAGCCCACAGATACGCAGTATTTT.

The gene calls are TRBV19 and TRBJ1-1; 10 bases are shared with TRBD1. V shed 5 bases, J shed 9 bases, and the junction held 12 bases outside the gene matches. The CDR3 sequence is 15 residues long. CDR1 is LNHDA, CDR2 SQIVND, per germline (reference sequence). The CDR3 coding sequence is TGTGCCAGTAGTGACCTCCGGGACAGGGGTTTTAAAGCTTTCTTT. Translating it yields CASSDLRDRGFKAFF.